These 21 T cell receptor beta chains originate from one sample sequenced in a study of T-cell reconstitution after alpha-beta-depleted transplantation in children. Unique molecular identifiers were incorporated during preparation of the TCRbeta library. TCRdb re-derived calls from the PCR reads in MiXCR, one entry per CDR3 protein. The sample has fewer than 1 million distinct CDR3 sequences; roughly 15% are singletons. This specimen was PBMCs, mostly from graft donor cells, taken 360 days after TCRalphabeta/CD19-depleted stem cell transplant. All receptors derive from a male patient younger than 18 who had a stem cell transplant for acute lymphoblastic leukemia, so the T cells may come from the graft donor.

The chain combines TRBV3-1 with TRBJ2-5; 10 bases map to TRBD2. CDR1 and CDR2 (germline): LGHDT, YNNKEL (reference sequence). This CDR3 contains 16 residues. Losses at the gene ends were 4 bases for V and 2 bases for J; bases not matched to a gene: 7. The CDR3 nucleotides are TGTGCCAGCAGCCGCCGCCTAGCGGGAGAACAAGAGACCCAGTACTTC. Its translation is CASSRRLAGEQETQYF.

The CDR3 region is CSAPLIAGPRDQYF. CDR3 DNA sequence: TGCAGTGCTCCCCTAATAGCGGGGCCCCGTGACCAGTACTTC. This rearrangement joins TRBV20-1 to TRBJ2-5; 8 bases are a match to TRBD2. Looked up from germline, CDR1 is DFQATT and CDR2 is SNEGSKA (reference sequence). CDR3 length: 14 residues. J gave up 10 bases and V 5 bases, and 15 bases lay outside the gene matches.

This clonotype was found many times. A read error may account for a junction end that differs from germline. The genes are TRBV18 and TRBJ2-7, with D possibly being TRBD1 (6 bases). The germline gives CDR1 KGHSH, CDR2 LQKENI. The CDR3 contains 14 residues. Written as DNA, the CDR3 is TGCGCCAGCAGCCCGCAGGGGAGCTCCTACGAGCAGTACTTC. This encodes CASSPQGSSYEQYF.

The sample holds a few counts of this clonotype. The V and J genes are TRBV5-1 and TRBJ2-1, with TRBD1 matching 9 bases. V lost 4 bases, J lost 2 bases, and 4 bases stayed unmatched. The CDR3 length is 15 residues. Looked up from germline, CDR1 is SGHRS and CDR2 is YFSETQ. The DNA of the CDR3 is TGCGCCAGCAGCCAACAGGGGGCGCCCTACAATGAGCAGTTCTTC. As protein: CASSQQGAPYNEQFF.

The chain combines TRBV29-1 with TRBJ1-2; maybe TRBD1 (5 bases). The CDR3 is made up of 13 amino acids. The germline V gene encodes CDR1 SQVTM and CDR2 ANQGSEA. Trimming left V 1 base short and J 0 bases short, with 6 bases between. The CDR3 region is CSVEGGANYGYTF. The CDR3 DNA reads TGCAGCGTTGAAGGGGGGGCTAACTATGGCTACACCTTC.

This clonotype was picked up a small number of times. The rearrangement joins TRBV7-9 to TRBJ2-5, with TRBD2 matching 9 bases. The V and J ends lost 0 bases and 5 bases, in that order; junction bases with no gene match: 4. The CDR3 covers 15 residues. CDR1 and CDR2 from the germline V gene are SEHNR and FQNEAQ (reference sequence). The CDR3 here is CASSLALAGKETQYF. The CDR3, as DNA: TGTGCCAGCAGCTTAGCCCTAGCGGGGAAGGAGACCCAGTACTTC.

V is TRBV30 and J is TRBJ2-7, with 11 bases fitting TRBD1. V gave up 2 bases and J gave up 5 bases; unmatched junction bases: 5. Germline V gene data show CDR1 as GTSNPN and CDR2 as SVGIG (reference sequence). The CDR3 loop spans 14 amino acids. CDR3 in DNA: TGTGCCTGGAGTTGGGGACAGGGGGTCCACGAGCAGTACTTC. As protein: CAWSWGQGVHEQYF.

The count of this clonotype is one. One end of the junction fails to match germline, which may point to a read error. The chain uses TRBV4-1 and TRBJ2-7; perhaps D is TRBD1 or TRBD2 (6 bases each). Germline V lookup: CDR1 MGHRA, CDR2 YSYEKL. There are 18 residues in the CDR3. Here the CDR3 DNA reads TGCGCCAGCAGCTGTGCGGTATGCTTTACGGGGGCTCCTCACGAGGAGTACTTC. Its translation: CASSCAVCFTGAPHEEYF.

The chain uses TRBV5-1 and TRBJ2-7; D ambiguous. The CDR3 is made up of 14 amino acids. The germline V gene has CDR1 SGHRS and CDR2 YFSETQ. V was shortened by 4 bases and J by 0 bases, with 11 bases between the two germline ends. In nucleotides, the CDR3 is TGCGCCAGCAGCCGCTGGGCGAGCTCCTACGAGCAGTACTTC. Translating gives CASSRWASSYEQYF. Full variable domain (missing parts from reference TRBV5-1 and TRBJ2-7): KAGVTQTPRYLIKTRGQQVTLSCSPISGHRSVSWYQQTPGQGLQFLFEYFSETQRNKGNFPGRFSGRQFSNSRSEMNVSTLELGDSALYLCASSRWASSYEQYFGPGTRLTVT.

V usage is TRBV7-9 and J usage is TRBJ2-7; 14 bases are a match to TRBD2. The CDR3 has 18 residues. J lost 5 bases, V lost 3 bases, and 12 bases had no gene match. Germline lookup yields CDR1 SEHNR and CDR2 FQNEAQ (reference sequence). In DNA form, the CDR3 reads TGTGCCAGCAGCTTCATTCCGGGACTAGCGGGAGTTTCCCACGAGCAGTACTTC. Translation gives CASSFIPGLAGVSHEQYF.

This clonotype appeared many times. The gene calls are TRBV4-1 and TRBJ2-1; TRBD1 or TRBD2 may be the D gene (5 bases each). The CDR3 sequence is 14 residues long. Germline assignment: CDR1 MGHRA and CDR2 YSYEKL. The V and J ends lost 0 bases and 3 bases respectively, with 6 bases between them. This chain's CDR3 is CASSQEGDYNEQFF. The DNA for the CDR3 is TGCGCCAGCAGCCAAGAGGGGGACTACAATGAGCAGTTCTTC.

In DNA form, the CDR3 reads TGCGCCAGCAGCCCCCCGGGTAGCGGAGTCACAGATACGCAGTATTTT. It yields the protein CASSPPGSGVTDTQYF. The rearrangement uses TRBV5-1 and TRBJ2-3; a weak D match, TRBD2 (6 bases). The CDR3 is made up of 16 amino acids. Germline V gene sequence: CDR1 SGHRS, CDR2 YFSETQ. Between the trimmed V and J ends, which lost 4 bases and 2 bases, there was a span of 17 bases.

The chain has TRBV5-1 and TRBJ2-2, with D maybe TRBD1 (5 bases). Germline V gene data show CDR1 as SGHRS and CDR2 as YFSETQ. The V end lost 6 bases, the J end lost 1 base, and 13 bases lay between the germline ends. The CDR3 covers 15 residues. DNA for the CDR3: TGCGCCAGCAAATTGACAGTGGGGAACACCGGGGAGCTGTTTTTT. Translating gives CASKLTVGNTGELFF.

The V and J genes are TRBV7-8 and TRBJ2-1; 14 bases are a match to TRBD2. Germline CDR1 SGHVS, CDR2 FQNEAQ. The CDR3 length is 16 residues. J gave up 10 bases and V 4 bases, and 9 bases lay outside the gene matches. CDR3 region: CASSSGLAGGRKEQFF. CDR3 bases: TGTGCCAGCAGCTCTGGACTAGCGGGAGGCAGAAAGGAGCAGTTCTTC. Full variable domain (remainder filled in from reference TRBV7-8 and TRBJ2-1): GAGVSQSPRYKVAKRGQDVALRCDPISGHVSLFWYQQALGQGPEFLTYFQNEAQLDKSGLPSDRFFAERPEGSVSTLKIQRTQQEDSAVYLCASSSGLAGGRKEQFFGPGTRLTVL.

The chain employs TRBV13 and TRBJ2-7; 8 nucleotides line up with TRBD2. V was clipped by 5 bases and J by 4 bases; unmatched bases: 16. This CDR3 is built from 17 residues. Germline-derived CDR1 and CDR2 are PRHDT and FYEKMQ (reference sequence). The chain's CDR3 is CASSPPRLASFYYEQYF. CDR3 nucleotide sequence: TGTGCCAGCAGCCCCCCTCGACTAGCGTCTTTCTATTACGAGCAGTACTTC.

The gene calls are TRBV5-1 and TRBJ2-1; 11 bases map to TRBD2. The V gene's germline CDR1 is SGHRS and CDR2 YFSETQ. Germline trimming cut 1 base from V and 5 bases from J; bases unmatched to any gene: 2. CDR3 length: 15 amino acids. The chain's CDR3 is CASSLTSGGNNEQFF. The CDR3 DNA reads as TGCGCCAGCAGCTTGACTAGCGGGGGCAACAATGAGCAGTTCTTC.

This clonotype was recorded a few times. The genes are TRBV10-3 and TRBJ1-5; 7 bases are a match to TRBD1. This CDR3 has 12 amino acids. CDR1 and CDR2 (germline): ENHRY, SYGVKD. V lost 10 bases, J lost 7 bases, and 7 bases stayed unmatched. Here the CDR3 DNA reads TGTGCCACGTCCGGGACAGCGCAGCCCCAGCATTTT. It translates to CATSGTAQPQHF.

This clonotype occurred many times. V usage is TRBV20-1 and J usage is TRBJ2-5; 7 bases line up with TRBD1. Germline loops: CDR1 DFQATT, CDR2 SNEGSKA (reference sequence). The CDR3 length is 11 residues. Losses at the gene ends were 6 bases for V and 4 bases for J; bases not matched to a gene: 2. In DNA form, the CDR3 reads TGCAGTGCAAACAGGGGAGAGACCCAGTACTTC. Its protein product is CSANRGETQYF.

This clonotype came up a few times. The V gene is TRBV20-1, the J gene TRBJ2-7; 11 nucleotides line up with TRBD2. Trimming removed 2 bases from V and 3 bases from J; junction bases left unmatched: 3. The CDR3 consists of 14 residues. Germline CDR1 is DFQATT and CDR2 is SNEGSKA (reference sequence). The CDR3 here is CSARRLAGLYEQYF. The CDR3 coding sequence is TGCAGTGCTAGAAGACTAGCGGGACTCTACGAGCAGTACTTC.

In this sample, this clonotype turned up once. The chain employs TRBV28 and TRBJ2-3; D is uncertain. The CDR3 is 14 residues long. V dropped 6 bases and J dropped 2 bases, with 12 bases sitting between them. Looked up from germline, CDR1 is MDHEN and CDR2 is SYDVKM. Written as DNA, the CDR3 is TGTGCCAGCAGCTCCTCGAAGCTCACAGATACGCAGTATTTT. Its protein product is CASSSSKLTDTQYF.

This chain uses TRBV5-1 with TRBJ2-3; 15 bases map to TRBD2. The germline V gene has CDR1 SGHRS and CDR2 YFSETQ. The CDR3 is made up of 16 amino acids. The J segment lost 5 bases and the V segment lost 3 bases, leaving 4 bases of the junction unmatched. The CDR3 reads CASSSRTSGREDTQYF. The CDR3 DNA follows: TGCGCCAGCAGCTCTCGGACTAGCGGGAGGGAAGATACGCAGTATTTT.